Shown below are 2 T cell receptor beta chains from a single sample sequenced in a study of T cells in Graves' hyperthyroidism and ophthalmopathy. RNA transcripts gave rise to amplified TCR beta CDR3 regions. First-round RT-PCR targeting the TCR CDR3 was performed with the HTBI primer set. MiXCR, run by TCRdb on the multiplex PCR reads, gives a single entry per CDR3 protein. The sample contains about 530,000 distinct CDR3 sequences, 17% of which appear only once. Material for sequencing was blood. The source is a woman younger than 30 with Graves' ophthalmopathy.

The chain links TRBV6-1 to TRBJ1-5, with 9 bases that match TRBD1. With V trimmed by 6 bases and J by 4 bases, 13 bases remained unmatched. Germline V CDR1 and CDR2: MNHNS, SASEGT. The CDR3 is made up of 17 amino acids. The CDR3 coding sequence is TGTGCCAGCAGCCCTATTTCCGGGACAGGGAAAAATCAGCCCCAGCATTTT. Translated: CASSPISGTGKNQPQHF.

Remarks on this clonotype: Possible read error: a much larger clone is one base away. The chain uses TRBV6-2 or TRBV6-3 and TRBJ2-7; D perhaps matches TRBD2 (6 bases). The CDR3 has 14 residues. Per germline, CDR1 MNHEY and CDR2 SVGEGT. V lost 6 bases and J 2 bases, leaving 14 bases between the germline ends. The chain's CDR3 is CASSLGDSAYEQYF. The CDR3 DNA reads TGTGCCAGCAGCTTGGGGGACTCAGCCTACGAGCAGTACTTC.